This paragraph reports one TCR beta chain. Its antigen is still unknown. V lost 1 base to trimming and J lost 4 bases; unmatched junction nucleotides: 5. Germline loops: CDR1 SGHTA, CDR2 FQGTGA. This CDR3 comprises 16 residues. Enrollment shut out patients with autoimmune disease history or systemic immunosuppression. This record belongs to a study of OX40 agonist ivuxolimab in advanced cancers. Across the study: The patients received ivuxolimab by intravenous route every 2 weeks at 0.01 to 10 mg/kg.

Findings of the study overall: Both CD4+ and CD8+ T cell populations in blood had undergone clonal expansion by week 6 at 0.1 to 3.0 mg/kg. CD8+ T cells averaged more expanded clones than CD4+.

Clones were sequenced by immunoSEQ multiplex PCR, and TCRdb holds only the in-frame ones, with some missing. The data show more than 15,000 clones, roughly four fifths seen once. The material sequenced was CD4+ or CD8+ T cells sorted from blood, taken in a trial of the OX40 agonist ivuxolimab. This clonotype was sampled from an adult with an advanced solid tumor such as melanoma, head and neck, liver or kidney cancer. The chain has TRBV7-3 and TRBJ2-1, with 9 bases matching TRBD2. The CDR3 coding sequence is TGTGCCAGCAGCTTAAGCCGAACTAGCGGGTACAATGAGCAGTTCTTC. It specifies CASSLSRTSGYNEQFF. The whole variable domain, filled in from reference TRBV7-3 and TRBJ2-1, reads GAGVSQTPSNKVTEKGKYVELRCDPISGHTALYWYRQSLGQGPEFLIYFQGTGAADDSGLPNDRFFAVRPEGSVSTLKIQRTERGDSAVYLCASSLSRTSGYNEQFFGPGTRLTVL.